The rows below give T cell receptor beta chains drawn from one sample of a study of T cell changes during pregnancy in multiple sclerosis. Profiled with immunoSEQ multiplex PCR; TCRdb holds only in-frame clones, not every one. The repertoire has 9,500 to 14,000 clones, 84% of them found once; the top ten carry 11%. Sequencing used CD8+ T cells from peripheral blood mononuclear cells, obtained after pregnancy. The receptors were gathered from a female donor in good health, enrolled as a control in a pregnancy study. Each CDR3 is given with its conserved first and last residue. A D gene is named only where the DNA matches it firmly. Clone size, where shown, is once, few, many, or a class for clones that have expanded.

v_call: TRBV5-1
clone_size: -
j_call: TRBJ2-1
d_call: -
cdr3_nt: TGCGCCAGCAGCTTGTCAGGGTACAATGAGCAGTTCTTC
cdr3_aa: CASSLSGYNEQFF

v_call: TRBV5-1
clone_size: -
j_call: TRBJ1-2
d_call: -
cdr3_nt: TGCGCCAGCAGCTTGGATGTGGGGCGCAGAAATCTTGGCTACACCTTC
cdr3_aa: CASSLDVGRRNLGYTF

v_call: TRBV7-3
clone_size: -
j_call: TRBJ2-1
d_call: -
cdr3_nt: TGTGCCAGCAGCTTTGGCGTCGAGGCGGGGGCGGGCCATGAGCAGTTCTTC
cdr3_aa: CASSFGVEAGAGHEQFF

v_call: TRBV15
clone_size: -
j_call: TRBJ2-7
d_call: TRBD2
cdr3_nt: TGTGCCACCAGCAGAGACGCCGGGGGGTTCAACGAGCAGTACTTC
cdr3_aa: CATSRDAGGFNEQYF

v_call: TRBV15
clone_size: -
j_call: TRBJ2-7
d_call: TRBD2
cdr3_nt: TGTGCCACCAGCAGAGATCCGGCTAGCGGGGGAACCTACGAGCAGTACTTC
cdr3_aa: CATSRDPASGGTYEQYF

v_call: TRBV28
clone_size: medium-sized
j_call: TRBJ1-2
d_call: -
cdr3_nt: TGTGCCAGCAGTTTAGGGGGGGCTAACTATGGCTACACCTTC
cdr3_aa: CASSLGGANYGYTF

v_call: TRBV9
clone_size: -
j_call: TRBJ1-1
d_call: -
cdr3_nt: TGTGCCAGCAGCGAACAGGGAGGGGACACTGAAGCTTTCTTT
cdr3_aa: CASSEQGGDTEAFF

v_call: TRBV6-6
clone_size: once
j_call: TRBJ2-1
d_call: -
cdr3_nt: TGTGCCAGCAGTCTTAGCTCGGGATCTACCAATGAGCAGTTCTTC
cdr3_aa: CASSLSSGSTNEQFF

v_call: TRBV7-9
clone_size: -
j_call: TRBJ2-2
d_call: -
cdr3_nt: TGTGCCAGCAGCTTAATGCCAGGGTTAAACGGGGAGCTGTTTTTT
cdr3_aa: CASSLMPGLNGELFF

v_call: TRBV19
clone_size: -
j_call: TRBJ1-2
d_call: TRBD1
cdr3_nt: TGTGCCAGTAGTCAGACAGGGCCGAGGGGCTACACCTTC
cdr3_aa: CASSQTGPRGYTF

v_call: TRBV7-9
clone_size: once
j_call: TRBJ1-2
d_call: TRBD1
cdr3_nt: TGTGCCAGCAGACCACAGGGGGCGCGGAACTATGGCTACACCTTC
cdr3_aa: CASRPQGARNYGYTF

v_call: TRBV6-1
clone_size: -
j_call: TRBJ2-5
d_call: -
cdr3_nt: TGTGCCAGCAGTGAAAGCGCGGGGGCCCAAGAGACCCAGTACTTC
cdr3_aa: CASSESAGAQETQYF

v_call: TRBV6-1
clone_size: -
j_call: TRBJ1-1
d_call: TRBD1
cdr3_nt: TGTGCCAGCAGTGAAGCAACAGGGGGTGTCACTGAAGCTTTCTTT
cdr3_aa: CASSEATGGVTEAFF

v_call: TRBV5-1
clone_size: -
j_call: TRBJ2-7
d_call: -
cdr3_nt: TGCGCCAGCAGCCTCGTTGGGACTCCCTACGAGCAGTACTTC
cdr3_aa: CASSLVGTPYEQYF

v_call: TRBV4-2
clone_size: -
j_call: TRBJ2-2
d_call: -
cdr3_nt: TGTGCCAGCAGCCAAGCGATGACTGGTATATTCACCGGGGAGCTGTTTTTT
cdr3_aa: CASSQAMTGIFTGELFF

v_call: TRBV20-1
clone_size: -
j_call: TRBJ2-1
d_call: -
cdr3_nt: TGCAGTGCTGGGGGCAAGTGGCAGTTCTTC
cdr3_aa: CSAGGKWQFF

v_call: TRBV13
clone_size: -
j_call: TRBJ2-3
d_call: TRBD2
cdr3_nt: TGTGCCAGCAGCTCCCTCCGCGGGGGGGACCGAGCGGTCGTGGAGCAGTATTTT
cdr3_aa: CASSSLRGGDRAVVEQYF

v_call: TRBV6-5
clone_size: -
j_call: TRBJ1-4
d_call: TRBD1
cdr3_nt: TGTGCCAGCAGTTTCACCTGGACAGGCGGAAATGAAAAACTGTTTTTT
cdr3_aa: CASSFTWTGGNEKLFF

v_call: TRBV28
clone_size: -
j_call: TRBJ2-7
d_call: TRBD1
cdr3_nt: TGTGCCAGCAGTTTATGCGTATTCGGGACAGGGTTTTGCGACGAGCAGTACTTC
cdr3_aa: CASSLCVFGTGFCDEQYF

v_call: TRBV6-5
clone_size: -
j_call: TRBJ1-6
d_call: -
cdr3_nt: TGTGCCAGCGGCGGACACTATAATTCACCCCTCCACTTT
cdr3_aa: CASGGHYNSPLHF